Below are 10 T cell receptor beta chains sequenced from a single sample in a study of neurological immune-mediated disorders. TCRdb redid the calling of the 5' RACE reads with MiXCR, one entry per CDR3 protein. The data hold some 77,000 distinct CDR3 sequences, with roughly 13% observed a single time. As for time point: longitudinal time-point 1 (baseline). Sequencing was done on a sample of PBMCs. All receptors come from a female donor with HTLV-1-associated myelopathy (HAM/TSP).

With regard to this clonotype: This may be a read error, as it is one base from a much larger clone. The chain joins TRBV5-1 to TRBJ2-3; 8 bases fit TRBD1. The CDR3 loop spans 14 amino acids. The V gene end was trimmed by 1 base and the J gene end by 7 bases; junction bases not matched to a gene: 5. Per the germline V gene, CDR1 is SGHRS and CDR2 is YFSETQ. CDR3: CASSLRQGAYTQYF. DNA of the CDR3: TGCGCCAGCAGCTTGCGGCAGGGGGCATATACGCAGTATTTT.

This clonotype was counted at least ten times. The chain combines TRBV28 with TRBJ1-2; TRBD1 might be the D (6 bases). CDR1 and CDR2 (germline): MDHEN, SYDVKM. V gave up 6 bases and J gave up 4 bases, with 12 bases separating them. The CDR3 contains 13 residues. The DNA for the CDR3 is TGTGCCAGCAGCCCGACAGGCCCCTATGGCTACACCTTC. Amino acids: CASSPTGPYGYTF.

The rearrangement joins TRBV6-1 to TRBJ2-3; 9 bases map to TRBD2. The CDR3 is 15 residues long. J gave up 2 bases and V 7 bases, and 7 bases lay outside the gene matches. Germline V gene sequence: CDR1 MNHNS, CDR2 SASEGT. CDR3: CASKAASGDTDTQYF. As DNA, the CDR3 is TGTGCCAGCAAGGCGGCTAGCGGGGACACAGATACGCAGTATTTT.

This clonotype came up many times. The chain has TRBV7-6 and TRBJ2-1, with 9 bases identical to TRBD1. Germline loops: CDR1 SGHVS, CDR2 FNYEAQ. The CDR3 has 15 residues. Trimming cost V 7 bases and J 4 bases; bases outside gene matches: 8. CDR3 DNA sequence: TGTGCCAGCACACTAGACAGGGGGTTTTACAATGAGCAGTTCTTC. It encodes CASTLDRGFYNEQFF.

This clonotype was counted ten times or more. The chain uses TRBV20-1 and TRBJ2-7; TRBD2 matches 13 bases. The CDR3 has 14 residues. V lost 6 bases, J lost 2 bases, and 4 bases stayed unmatched. Germline V gene lookup returns CDR1 DFQATT and CDR2 SNEGSKA (reference sequence). The CDR3 sequence: CSAHGLAGAYEQYF. The CDR3 nucleotides are TGCAGTGCCCACGGACTAGCGGGGGCCTACGAGCAGTACTTC.

This clonotype was detected many times. The chain combines TRBV29-1 with TRBJ1-2; possibly TRBD1 for D (5 bases). Per germline, CDR1 SQVTM and CDR2 ANQGSEA. CDR3 length: 18 residues. V lost 2 bases, J lost 7 bases, and 29 bases lay in between. For the CDR3, the DNA is TGCAGCGTTGAACCCCAAGGAAAGGGACTGCGGGGGGTGTCTGGCTACACCTTC. As protein: CSVEPQGKGLRGVSGYTF.

This clonotype has ten or more counts. The chain joins TRBV28 to TRBJ1-5; 10 positions match TRBD1. CDR1 and CDR2 (germline): MDHEN, SYDVKM. V gave up 5 bases and J gave up 6 bases; unmatched junction bases: 4. This CDR3 is 14 amino acids long. DNA for the CDR3: TGTGCCAGCAGTCTGGGGACAGGGGTTCAGCCCCAGCATTTT. The encoded protein is CASSLGTGVQPQHF.

This clonotype came up many times. V gene TRBV24-1 combines with J gene TRBJ2-1; 9 bases are a match to TRBD2. Trimming cost V 4 bases and J 9 bases; bases outside gene matches: 12. From germline, CDR1 is KGHDR and CDR2 SFDVKD. This CDR3 region has 16 residues. The CDR3 nucleotides are TGTGCCACCAGTGACCCAACCGGGACTAGCTCCTCTGAGCAGTTCTTC. It is translated as CATSDPTGTSSSEQFF.

There are many counts of this clonotype. CDR3 loop: CASSRGHSSYNEQFF. DNA for the CDR3: TGCGCCAGCAGCAGAGGACACAGCTCCTACAATGAGCAGTTCTTC. The chain recombines TRBV4-1 with TRBJ2-1; weak D call: TRBD1 (5 bases). Trimming cost V 5 bases and J 0 bases, with 11 bases left between them. This CDR3 is 15 amino acids long. The germline V gene encodes CDR1 MGHRA and CDR2 YSYEKL.

This clonotype was recorded many times. This sequence joins TRBV12-3 or TRBV12-4 and TRBJ1-6, with a possible D match to TRBD1 (5 bases). The CDR3 consists of 14 residues. V was clipped by 6 bases and J by 8 bases, with 14 bases between them. The CDR3 reads CASRVRLGDSPLHF. The CDR3 nucleotides read TGTGCCAGCAGAGTCCGTTTGGGGGATTCACCCCTCCACTTT.